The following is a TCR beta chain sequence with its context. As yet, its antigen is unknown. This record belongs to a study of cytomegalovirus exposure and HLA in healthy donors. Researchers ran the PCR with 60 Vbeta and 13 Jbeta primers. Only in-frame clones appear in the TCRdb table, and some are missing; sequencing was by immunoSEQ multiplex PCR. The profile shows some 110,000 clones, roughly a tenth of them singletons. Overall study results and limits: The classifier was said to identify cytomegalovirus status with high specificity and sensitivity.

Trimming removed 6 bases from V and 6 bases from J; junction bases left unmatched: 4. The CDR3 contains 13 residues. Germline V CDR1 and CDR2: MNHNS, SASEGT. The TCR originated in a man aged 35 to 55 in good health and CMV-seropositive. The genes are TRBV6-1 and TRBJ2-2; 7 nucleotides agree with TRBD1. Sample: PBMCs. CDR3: CASRKTGPGELFF. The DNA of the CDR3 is TGTGCCAGCAGGAAGACAGGGCCCGGGGAGCTGTTTTTT.